The source of this T cell receptor beta chain is a study of CD8 T cells in ankylosing spondylitis. Study-level results: CD8+ disease-linked clones were present at relatively low frequencies in blood. Disease-linked clones were reportedly significantly enriched in matched ankylosing spondylitis synovial fluid. Previously reported in reactive arthritis synovial fluid and blood were some of the motif variants. Blood from ankylosing spondylitis patients appeared to carry a characteristic roughly 8-variant TCR beta motif.

The CDR3 loop spans 14 amino acids. CDR1 LNHDA and CDR2 SQIVND come from the germline V gene (reference sequence). Generation of TCR beta libraries employed quantitative 5'-RACE incorporating molecular barcodes. TCRdb reanalysed the 5' RACE reads using MiXCR and keeps one entry per CDR3 protein. The sample gives under 250,000 distinct CDR3 sequences, roughly 6.6% of which show up once; approximately 15% is in the top ten. This clonotype showed up just a few times. Its antigen is not known. The sequence derives from a male donor with ankylosing spondylitis. V is TRBV19 and J is TRBJ2-7, with D possibly being TRBD1 (6 bases). Sample: blood, either unsorted or a sorted T cell fraction (not recorded which). The CDR3 reads CAVSPGQGPYEQYF. In DNA form, the CDR3 reads TGTGCAGTAAGCCCGGGGCAGGGGCCCTACGAGCAGTACTTC.